The 28 T cell receptor beta chains below come from one sample, sequenced in a study of shared clonotypes between healthy human individuals. Profiled with immunoSEQ multiplex PCR; TCRdb holds only in-frame clones, not every one. The sample holds a few million clones; roughly nine tenths are singletons and the top ten take 0.13% to 0.15%. The sequenced material came from naive CD4+ T cells sorted from blood. As for subset: CD45RA+ positively selected. The receptors shown here come from a man aged 18 to 29 in good health.

The V and J genes are TRBV11-2 and TRBJ2-3; possible D gene TRBD2, 5 bases. This CDR3 contains 15 residues. Deletions cut 3 bases from V and 9 bases from J, with 19 bases between. Per the germline V gene, CDR1 is SGHAT and CDR2 is FQNNGV. The CDR3 DNA reads as TGTGCCAGCAGCTTGGCCCCAGAGGGCATAGGCACGCAGTATTTT. This sequence encodes CASSLAPEGIGTQYF.

The gene calls are TRBV10-1 and TRBJ2-3; 11 bases line up with TRBD2. V trimming: 5 bases; J trimming: 10 bases; junction bases outside the gene matches: 11. CDR1 is WNHNN and CDR2 is SYGVQD in the germline V gene (reference sequence). This CDR3 comprises 15 residues. The chain's CDR3 is CASSLTSGENIPQYF. The CDR3 DNA sequence: TGCGCCAGCAGTCTGACTAGCGGGGAGAACATACCGCAGTATTTT.

This chain joins TRBV5-1 and TRBJ2-7, with TRBD2 as a possible D gene (6 bases). CDR3 length equals 14 residues. Germline CDR1 and CDR2: SGHRS and YFSETQ. V gave up 2 bases and J gave up 7 bases, with 16 bases separating them. The CDR3 protein is CASSLDGSSGEQYF. The CDR3 DNA reads TGCGCCAGCAGCTTAGACGGGAGTTCAGGGGAGCAGTACTTC.

V usage is TRBV29-1 and J usage is TRBJ2-1, with 13 positions matching TRBD2. Germline loops: CDR1 SQVTM, CDR2 ANQGSEA. The CDR3 has 14 amino acids. With V trimmed by 6 bases and J by 11 bases, 10 bases remained unmatched. CDR3 protein: CSVQPGLAGRKQFF. CDR3 sequence (DNA): TGCAGCGTCCAACCGGGACTAGCGGGGAGGAAGCAGTTCTTC.

The sample holds one count of this clone. The chain joins TRBV7-9 to TRBJ2-1; no definite D call. Trimming took off 1 base at V and 5 bases at J, with 18 bases between the two ends. The germline CDR1 and CDR2 sequences are SEHNR and FQNEAQ (reference sequence). The CDR3 has 17 residues. CDR3 sequence (DNA): TGTGCCAGCAGCTTAGGTGTAGGTTCGGTGATACACAATGAGCAGTTCTTC. It is translated as CASSLGVGSVIHNEQFF.

The chain recombines TRBV6-5 with TRBJ2-1; 8 bases match TRBD1. Losses at the gene ends were 6 bases for V and 15 bases for J; bases not matched to a gene: 7. The CDR3 consists of 11 residues. Germline CDR1 and CDR2: MNHEY and SVGAGI. The CDR3: CASSQGQGTFF. Written as DNA, the CDR3 is TGTGCCAGCAGCCAAGGACAGGGTACGTTCTTC.

The rearrangement uses TRBV18 and TRBJ2-3, with D maybe TRBD2 (6 bases). Germline loops: CDR1 KGHSH, CDR2 LQKENI. Trimming removed 3 bases from V and 0 bases from J, with 16 bases in between. The CDR3 extends over 17 amino acids. The CDR3: CASSPFWRGGSTDTQYF. The CDR3 DNA reads as TGTGCCAGCTCACCCTTCTGGAGGGGCGGGAGCACAGATACGCAGTATTTT.

The chain links TRBV5-4 to TRBJ2-5; the match to TRBD2 covers 8 bases. Germline V CDR1 and CDR2: SGHNT, YYREEE (reference sequence). V lost 0 bases to trimming and J lost 1 base; unmatched junction nucleotides: 2. This CDR3 region has 15 residues. The CDR3 is CASSLGSGTQETQYF. In DNA form, the CDR3 reads TGTGCCAGCAGCTTGGGTAGCGGGACCCAAGAGACCCAGTACTTC.

This clone is a singleton in its sample. The chain recombines TRBV6-5 with TRBJ2-5; TRBD2 aligns across 8 bases. The CDR3 runs 11 residues. Germline V gene data show CDR1 as MNHEY and CDR2 as SVGAGI. J lost 7 bases, V lost 7 bases, and 2 bases had no gene match. Here the CDR3 reads CASTGGVTQYF. DNA of the CDR3: TGTGCCAGCACGGGGGGGGTGACCCAGTACTTC.

V gene TRBV6-6 combines with J gene TRBJ1-1, with TRBD1 as a possible D gene (5 bases). Trimming stripped 1 base from V and 7 bases from J, with 16 bases between. Germline V gives CDR1 MNHNY, CDR2 SVGAGI (reference sequence). This CDR3 spans 15 amino acids. The CDR3 is CASSYFGAVNFEAFF. In DNA, the CDR3 is TGTGCCAGCAGTTACTTTGGGGCAGTCAATTTTGAAGCTTTCTTT.

This chain connects TRBV15 to TRBJ1-6; perhaps TRBD1 as D (5 bases). Germline CDR1 LNHNV, CDR2 YYDKDF (reference sequence). Trimming pared 2 bases from V and 5 bases from J, leaving 22 bases between. There are 19 residues in the CDR3. The CDR3 sequence: CATSRHQVGPRYDNSPLHF. CDR3 bases: TGTGCCACCAGCAGACACCAGGTGGGGCCTCGGTACGATAATTCACCCCTCCACTTT. Complete variable domain (other parts from reference TRBV15 and TRBJ1-6): DAMVIQNPRYQVTQFGKPVTLSCSQTLNHNVMYWYQQKSSQAPKLLFHYYDKDFNNEADTPDNFQSRRPNTSFCFLDIRSPGLGDTAMYLCATSRHQVGPRYDNSPLHFGNGTRLTVT.

The chain couples TRBV10-3 to TRBJ2-2, with D possibly being TRBD1 or TRBD2 (6 bases each). Per germline, CDR1 ENHRY and CDR2 SYGVKD. Trimming removed 9 bases from V and 4 bases from J, with 12 bases in between. The CDR3 extends over 13 amino acids. The CDR3 loop reads CAMGGHSTGELFF. The CDR3 DNA reads TGTGCCATGGGGGGCCACTCCACCGGGGAGCTGTTTTTT.

This clone has a single count. Other DNA sequences in this specimen translate into the identical CDR3. V and J are TRBV5-4 and TRBJ2-7; D might be TRBD1 (5 bases). Germline assignment: CDR1 SGHNT and CDR2 YYREEE (reference sequence). This CDR3 comprises 13 residues. Trimming cost V 4 bases and J 3 bases, with 11 bases left between them. The CDR3 DNA is TGTGCCAGCAGCCTCGGACAAAGCTACGAGCAGTACTTC. Its protein product is CASSLGQSYEQYF.

V usage is TRBV4-1 and J usage is TRBJ1-4; D gene ambiguous. This CDR3 contains 14 residues. The germline gives CDR1 MGHRA, CDR2 YSYEKL. Trimming shortened V by 6 bases and J by 3 bases, and 11 bases separated the two germline ends. This CDR3 reads CASSRQSANEKLFF. DNA for the CDR3: TGCGCCAGCAGTCGACAAAGTGCTAATGAAAAACTGTTTTTT.

This chain joins TRBV27 and TRBJ1-2; 10 nucleotides line up with TRBD1. The germline V gene has CDR1 MNHEY and CDR2 SMNVEV (reference sequence). The trim removed 3 bases at V and 6 bases at J, leaving 13 bases unmatched. The CDR3 is made up of 17 amino acids. CDR3 loop: CASSFLGTGASRNGYTF. CDR3 DNA sequence: TGTGCCAGCAGTTTTCTTGGGACAGGGGCCTCAAGAAATGGCTACACCTTC.

The V call is TRBV15, the J call TRBJ1-5; maybe TRBD1 (5 bases). The length of the CDR3 is 16 residues. Deletions cut 4 bases from V and 6 bases from J, with 19 bases between. Germline CDR1 reads LNHNV; CDR2 reads YYDKDF (reference sequence). The DNA of the CDR3 is TGTGCCACCAGCAACTGGGACGGAGGGAGCGGTCAGCCCCAGCATTTT. It codes for CATSNWDGGSGQPQHF.

The rearrangement uses TRBV7-2 and TRBJ2-7; D tentatively reads TRBD1 or TRBD2 (5 bases each). Per germline, CDR1 SGHTA and CDR2 FQGNSA. V dropped 5 bases and J dropped 3 bases, with 11 bases sitting between them. The CDR3 covers 13 residues. The CDR3 spells CASSPGSYYEQYF. CDR3 nucleotides: TGTGCCAGCAGCCCAGGGAGTTACTACGAGCAGTACTTC.

V and J are TRBV25-1 and TRBJ2-7, with 11 bases that match TRBD2. The CDR3 spans 14 residues. Looked up from germline, CDR1 is MGHDK and CDR2 is SYGVNS. V was clipped by 4 bases and J by 9 bases; unmatched bases: 8. This CDR3 reads CASSVKLAGEAQYF. CDR3 sequence (DNA): TGTGCCAGCAGTGTTAAACTAGCGGGGGAGGCGCAGTACTTC.

J is TRBJ1-2 and V is TRBV6-4; D remains unclear. Germline CDR1 and CDR2: MRHNA and SNTAGT. There are 15 residues in the CDR3. Trimming removed 0 bases from V and 8 bases from J, with 16 bases in between. CDR3 bases: TGTGCCAGCAGTGACTCGGGCGGCAGGACGGAGGGCTACACCTTC. It specifies CASSDSGGRTEGYTF.

The gene calls are TRBV7-2 and TRBJ2-5, with no clear D. CDR3 size: 16 residues. Between the trimmed V and J ends, which lost 4 bases and 8 bases, there was a span of 23 bases. From germline, CDR1 is SGHTA and CDR2 FQGNSA. The CDR3, as DNA: TGTGCCAGCAGCTCCTTGCCCGGGCGATGGGGTAGTACCCAGTACTTC. Its protein is CASSSLPGRWGSTQYF.

With regard to this clone: This sample also contains other DNA sequences that code for the same CDR3. The V and J genes are TRBV7-2 and TRBJ2-3; maybe TRBD2 (5 bases). Germline loops: CDR1 SGHTA, CDR2 FQGNSA. Trimming stripped 1 base from V and 4 bases from J, with 9 bases between. The CDR3 is 14 amino acids. The CDR3 reads CASSLGLASDTQYF. CDR3 DNA: TGTGCCAGCAGCTTAGGTCTAGCCTCAGATACGCAGTATTTT.

This chain joins TRBV19 and TRBJ1-3; weak D call: TRBD1 (6 bases). This CDR3 is built from 13 residues. The V end lost 2 bases, the J end lost 7 bases, and 9 bases lay between the germline ends. Germline CDR1 LNHDA, CDR2 SQIVND (reference sequence). CDR3 nucleotides: TGTGCCAGTAGTATAACCACAGGGAACACCATATATTTT. It yields the protein CASSITTGNTIYF.

The gene calls are TRBV6-1 and TRBJ2-7; no clear D. Per the germline V gene, CDR1 is MNHNS and CDR2 is SASEGT. The CDR3 is made up of 14 amino acids. Trimming pared 2 bases from V and 7 bases from J, leaving 15 bases between. This chain's CDR3 is CASSEQLRFWEQYF. In nucleotides, the CDR3 is TGTGCCAGCAGTGAACAATTAAGGTTTTGGGAGCAGTACTTC.

The rearrangement uses TRBV9 and TRBJ1-6; tentative D call: TRBD1 (6 bases). Germline V CDR1 and CDR2: SGDLS, YYNGEE. The CDR3 covers 13 residues. Trimming shortened V by 7 bases and J by 7 bases, and 12 bases separated the two germline ends. The chain's CDR3 is CASSGTSNSPLHF. In DNA form, the CDR3 reads TGTGCCAGCTCCGGGACATCGAATTCACCCCTCCACTTT.

The V and J genes are TRBV5-1 and TRBJ1-2, with TRBD1 as a possible D gene (6 bases). V was pared by 0 bases and J by 8 bases, with 20 bases between. The CDR3 extends over 16 amino acids. Germline lookup yields CDR1 SGHRS and CDR2 YFSETQ. The CDR3 DNA reads TGCGCCAGCAGCTTGGATCTCGGCAGGGGAGGGGAAGGCTACACCTTC. This codes for CASSLDLGRGGEGYTF.

The V call is TRBV5-1, the J call TRBJ2-7, with 7 bases fitting TRBD1. Germline loops: CDR1 SGHRS, CDR2 YFSETQ. The CDR3 has 14 amino acids. The junction had 9 bases not matched to a gene; V was cut back by 4 bases and J by 5 bases. In DNA form, the CDR3 reads TGCGCCAGCAGCGTACACAGGGGTGGCCACGAGCAGTACTTC. It specifies CASSVHRGGHEQYF.

In regard to this clone: Other DNA sequences in the sample encode the same CDR3. The V gene is TRBV7-9, the J gene TRBJ2-3; D might be TRBD1 or TRBD2, each matching 5 bases. The germline V gene encodes CDR1 SEHNR and CDR2 FQNEAQ (reference sequence). V lost 6 bases to trimming and J lost 0 bases, with 10 bases between them. The CDR3 totals 14 residues. The CDR3 here is CASSFRDSTDTQYF. CDR3 nucleotides: TGTGCCAGCAGTTTCCGGGACAGCACAGATACGCAGTATTTT. Full variable domain (missing parts from reference TRBV7-9 and TRBJ2-3): DTGVSQNPRHKITKRGQNVTFRCDPISEHNRLYWYRQTLGQGPEFLTYFQNEAQLEKSRLLSDRFSAERPKGSFSTLEIQRTEQGDSAMYLCASSFRDSTDTQYFGPGTRLTVL.

The chain is built from TRBV5-4 and TRBJ2-7; TRBD1 matches 7 bases. Germline V gene lookup returns CDR1 SGHNT and CDR2 YYREEE (reference sequence). V was pared by 0 bases and J by 3 bases, with 3 bases of the junction left unmatched. CDR3 length: 14 amino acids. This CDR3 is CASSLGGQHYEQYF. The DNA for the CDR3 is TGTGCCAGCAGCTTGGGGGGACAGCACTACGAGCAGTACTTC.